The text below deals with one T cell receptor (beta chain). This entry comes from a study of cytomegalovirus exposure and HLA in healthy donors. Germline V gene lookup returns CDR1 MNHEY and CDR2 SVGAGI. This CDR3 has 15 amino acids. Germline trimming cut 4 bases from V and 5 bases from J; bases unmatched to any gene: 6. The PCR was carried out with 60 Vbeta primers and 13 Jbeta primers. The repertoire was sequenced with immunoSEQ multiplex PCR; TCRdb's copy has only in-frame clones and lacks some. The data contain approximately 160,000 clones, 84% of them singletons. The receptor was derived from a boy aged 2 to 10 in good health and CMV-seronegative. This chain uses TRBV6-5 with TRBJ1-4; 8 bases are a match to TRBD1. Sequenced: PBMCs. The CDR3 sequence is CASSWRTGKNEKLFF. DNA for the CDR3: TGTGCCAGCAGTTGGCGGACAGGGAAGAATGAAAAACTGTTTTTT.